A selection of T cell receptor beta chains follows, all from one sample in a study of T cell changes during pregnancy in multiple sclerosis. Repertoires were generated with immunoSEQ multiplex PCR, while TCRdb's copy carries only in-frame clones and drops some. This repertoire shows 60,000 or so clones, around 93% found once; its top ten account for roughly 0.34%. The source material was CD4+ T cells from peripheral blood mononuclear cells, sampled before pregnancy. Source of these receptors: a female donor with multiple sclerosis, enrolled in a pregnancy study. Each CDR3 is given without its conserved first and last residue. The D gene is left open where the match is weak. Rows may omit the clone size; those that give it use once, few, many or a size class.

size: NA; D: NA; V: TRBV19; CDR3: ASSQIPGANVLT
size: NA; D: NA; V: TRBV7-9; CDR3: ASSFTSYEQY
size: NA; D: NA; V: TRBV4-1; CDR3: ASSQKPGPDYNEQF
size: NA; D: TRBD1; V: TRBV4-2; CDR3: ASSVAGQGSEAF
size: NA; D: TRBD2; V: TRBV13; CDR3: ASSSYKRTSGRAVADTQY
size: NA; D: NA; V: TRBV9; CDR3: ASSVGVAYGYT
size: NA; D: TRBD1; V: TRBV9; CDR3: ASSVTGGKETQY
size: once; D: TRBD1; V: TRBV28; CDR3: ASRPGDRGTVGYT
size: NA; D: TRBD1; V: TRBV7-7; CDR3: ASSPGTGKPGANVLT
size: NA; D: TRBD1; V: TRBV11-2; CDR3: ASSPQGGSGNTIY
size: NA; D: TRBD2; V: TRBV30; CDR3: AWSGGLAGPDTQY
size: NA; D: TRBD2; V: TRBV27; CDR3: ASSPIGTSGRYTGELF
size: NA; D: TRBD1; V: TRBV9; CDR3: ASSERTGFGANVLT
size: once; D: NA; V: TRBV28; CDR3: ASSSPRERYNEQF
size: NA; D: NA; V: TRBV7-9; CDR3: ASSLLGVGDEQF
size: NA; D: NA; V: TRBV7-3; CDR3: ASSPNGLYNEQF
size: NA; D: TRBD1; V: TRBV30; CDR3: ALGGLTGGVSEQY
size: NA; D: TRBD1; V: TRBV19; CDR3: ASTNSGQGLSQPQH
size: NA; D: TRBD2; V: TRBV27; CDR3: ASIAIAGGPSYGDTQY
size: NA; D: TRBD1; V: TRBV15; CDR3: ATSSAQGARGNQPQH
size: NA; D: TRBD1; V: TRBV5-3; CDR3: ARSSLRGRVDNQPQH
size: NA; D: TRBD1; V: TRBV27; CDR3: ASSQGGFYGYT
size: NA; D: TRBD2; V: TRBV5-4; CDR3: ASSLIQREGYNEQF
size: NA; D: TRBD2; V: TRBV2; CDR3: ASKGLAGNTGELF